This TCR beta chain derives from a study of shared clonotypes between healthy human individuals. Study overall: CD4 naive and CD4 memory each took three plates per donor, while CD8 naive took two and CD8 memory one. Study-wide findings and caveats: Memory subsets had estimated richness that was generally smaller than that of naive subsets.

Using around 180 ng DNA, 25,000 to 35,000 T cell genomes, the sorted-subset replicate PCRs were run. Assay used: immunoSEQ multiplex PCR; TCRdb lists only in-frame clones, some missing. The top ten clones hold about 1.1% of a sample with roughly 2 million clones, roughly 94% of them seen once. Comment on this clone: What it binds is not known.

It was CD45RO-negative cells, positively selected for CCR7, that made up naive CD8 cells, with terminally differentiated effector memory CD45RA+ cells excluded. Germline values: CDR1 SNHLY, CDR2 FYNNEI. This CDR3 comprises 15 residues. The trim removed 5 bases at V and 1 base at J, leaving 7 bases unmatched. The genes are TRBV2 and TRBJ2-7; TRBD2 matches at 8 bases. Sequenced sample: naive CD8+ T cells sorted from blood. The TCR originated in a man younger than 30 in good health. The DNA of the CDR3 is TGTGCCAGCAGTACGAGCGGGGGCGGTTCCTACGAGCAGTACTTC. Translating it yields CASSTSGGGSYEQYF. The complete variable domain, with remaining parts taken from reference TRBV2 and TRBJ2-7, reads EPEVTQTPSHQVTQMGQEVILRCVPISNHLYFYWYRQILGQKVEFLVSFYNNEISEKSEIFDDQFSVERPDGSNFTLKIRSTKLEDSAMYFCASSTSGGGSYEQYFGPGTRLTVT.